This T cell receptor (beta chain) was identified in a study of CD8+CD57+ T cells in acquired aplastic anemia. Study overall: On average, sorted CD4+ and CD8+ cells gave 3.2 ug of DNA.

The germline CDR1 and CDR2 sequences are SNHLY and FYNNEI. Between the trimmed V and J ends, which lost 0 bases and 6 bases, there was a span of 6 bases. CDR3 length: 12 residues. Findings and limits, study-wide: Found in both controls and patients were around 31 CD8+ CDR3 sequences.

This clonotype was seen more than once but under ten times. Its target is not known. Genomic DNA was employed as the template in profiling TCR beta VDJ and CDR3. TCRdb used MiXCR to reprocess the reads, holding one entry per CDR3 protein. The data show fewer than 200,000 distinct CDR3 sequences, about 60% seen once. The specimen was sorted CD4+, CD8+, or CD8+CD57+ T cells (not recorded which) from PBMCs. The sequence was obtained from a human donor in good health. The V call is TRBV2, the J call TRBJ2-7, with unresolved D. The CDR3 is CASSEARSEQYF. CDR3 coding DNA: TGTGCCAGCAGTGAAGCGCGCAGCGAGCAGTACTTC.